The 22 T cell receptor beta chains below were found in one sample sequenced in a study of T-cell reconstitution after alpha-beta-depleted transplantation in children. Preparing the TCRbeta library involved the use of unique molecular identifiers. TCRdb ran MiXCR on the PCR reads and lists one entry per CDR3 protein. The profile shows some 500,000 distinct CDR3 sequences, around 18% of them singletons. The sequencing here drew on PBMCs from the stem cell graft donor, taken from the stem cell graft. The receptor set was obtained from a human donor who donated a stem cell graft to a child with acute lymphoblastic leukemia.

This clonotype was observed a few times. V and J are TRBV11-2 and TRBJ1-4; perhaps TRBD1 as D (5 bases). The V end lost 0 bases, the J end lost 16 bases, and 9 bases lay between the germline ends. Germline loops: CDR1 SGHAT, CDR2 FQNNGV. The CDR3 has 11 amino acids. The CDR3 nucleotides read TGTGCCAGCAGCTTAGAACAGGAGCCGTTTTTT. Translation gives CASSLEQEPFF.

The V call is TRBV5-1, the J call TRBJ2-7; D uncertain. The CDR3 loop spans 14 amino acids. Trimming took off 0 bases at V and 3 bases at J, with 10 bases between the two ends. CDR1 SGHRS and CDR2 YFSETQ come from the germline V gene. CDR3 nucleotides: TGCGCCAGCAGCTTGGGGCAGGAATACTACGAGCAGTACTTC. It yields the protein CASSLGQEYYEQYF.

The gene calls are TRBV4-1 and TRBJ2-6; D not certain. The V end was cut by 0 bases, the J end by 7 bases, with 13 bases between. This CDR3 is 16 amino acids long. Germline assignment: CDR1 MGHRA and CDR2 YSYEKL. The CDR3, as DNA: TGCGCCAGCAGCCAAGAACTACAGTTGGGAGCCAACGTCCTGACTTTC. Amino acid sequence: CASSQELQLGANVLTF.

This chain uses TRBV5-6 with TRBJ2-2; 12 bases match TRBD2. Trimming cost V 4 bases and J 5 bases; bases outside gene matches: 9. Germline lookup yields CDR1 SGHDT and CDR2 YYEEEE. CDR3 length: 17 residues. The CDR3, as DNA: TGTGCCAGCAGCCCTAAGACTAGCGGGAGTAGAACCGGGGAGCTGTTTTTT. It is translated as CASSPKTSGSRTGELFF. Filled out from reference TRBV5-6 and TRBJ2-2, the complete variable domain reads DAGVTQSPTHLIKTRGQQVTLRCSPKSGHDTVSWYQQALGQGPQFIFQYYEEEERQRGNFPDRFSGHQFPNYSSELNVNALLLGDSALYLCASSPKTSGSRTGELFFGEGSRLTVL.

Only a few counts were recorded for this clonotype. CDR3: CSFLPGQTTDTQYF. The CDR3 DNA follows: TGCAGCTTCCTCCCGGGACAAACCACAGATACGCAGTATTTT. The J gene is TRBJ2-3, the V gene TRBV29-1; perhaps TRBD1 as D (6 bases). V was clipped by 8 bases and J by 2 bases, with 17 bases between them. The CDR3 spans 14 residues. The germline gives CDR1 SQVTM, CDR2 ANQGSEA.

The CDR3 DNA follows: TGTGCCACCAGTGATTGGAGGGCAGTGGAGCTGTTTTTT. The encoded protein is CATSDWRAVELFF. The J gene is TRBJ2-2, the V gene TRBV24-1, with D perhaps TRBD2 (6 bases). CDR1 and CDR2 (germline): KGHDR, SFDVKD. V lost 2 bases and J 10 bases, leaving 10 bases between the germline ends. This CDR3 is 13 amino acids long.

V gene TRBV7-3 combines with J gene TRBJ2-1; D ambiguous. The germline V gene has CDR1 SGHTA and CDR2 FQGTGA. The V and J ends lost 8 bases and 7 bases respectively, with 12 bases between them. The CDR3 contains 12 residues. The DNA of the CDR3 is TGTGCCAGCGGAATACTGAGGAATGAGCAGTTCTTC. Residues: CASGILRNEQFF.

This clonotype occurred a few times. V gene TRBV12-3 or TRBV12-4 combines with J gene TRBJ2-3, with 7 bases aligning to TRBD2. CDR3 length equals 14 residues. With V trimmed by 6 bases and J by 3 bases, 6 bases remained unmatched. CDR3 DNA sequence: TGTGCCAGCAGGTCTCAGGGACTAACAGATACGCAGTATTTT. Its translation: CASRSQGLTDTQYF.

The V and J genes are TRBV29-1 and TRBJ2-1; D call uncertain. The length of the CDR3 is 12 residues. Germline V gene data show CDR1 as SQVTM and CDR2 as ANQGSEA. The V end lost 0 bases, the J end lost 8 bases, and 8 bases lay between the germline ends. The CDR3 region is CSVEDVWDEQFF. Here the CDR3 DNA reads TGCAGCGTTGAAGATGTATGGGATGAGCAGTTCTTC.

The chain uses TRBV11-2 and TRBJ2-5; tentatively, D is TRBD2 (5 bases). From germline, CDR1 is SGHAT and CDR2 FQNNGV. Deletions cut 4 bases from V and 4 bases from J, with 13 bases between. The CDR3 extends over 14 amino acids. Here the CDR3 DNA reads TGTGCCAGCAGCTCCGGAAGGAGGCGAGAGACCCAGTACTTC. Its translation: CASSSGRRRETQYF.

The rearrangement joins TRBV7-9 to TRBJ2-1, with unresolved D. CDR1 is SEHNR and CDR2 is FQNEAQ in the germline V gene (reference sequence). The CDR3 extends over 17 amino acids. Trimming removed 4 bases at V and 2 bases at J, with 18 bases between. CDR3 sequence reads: CASSSGSPVRTYNEQFF. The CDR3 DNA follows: TGTGCCAGCAGCTCTGGGTCTCCCGTACGGACCTACAATGAGCAGTTCTTC.

The CDR3 region has the DNA TGTGCCAGCAGCCGACCCCAGTCAGGGCAGCCCCATCAAGCTTTCTTT. Protein: CASSRPQSGQPHQAFF. This chain connects TRBV5-4 to TRBJ1-1; the D gene is possibly TRBD1 (5 bases). Trimming stripped 4 bases from V and 9 bases from J, with 25 bases between. CDR3 length: 16 residues. From germline, CDR1 is SGHNT and CDR2 YYREEE (reference sequence).

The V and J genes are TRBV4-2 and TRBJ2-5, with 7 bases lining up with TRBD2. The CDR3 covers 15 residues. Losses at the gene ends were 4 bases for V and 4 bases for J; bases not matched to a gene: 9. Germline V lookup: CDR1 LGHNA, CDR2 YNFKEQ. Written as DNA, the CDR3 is TGTGCCAGCAGCCGGGGATTAAGCGGGGTAGAGACCCAGTACTTC. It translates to CASSRGLSGVETQYF.

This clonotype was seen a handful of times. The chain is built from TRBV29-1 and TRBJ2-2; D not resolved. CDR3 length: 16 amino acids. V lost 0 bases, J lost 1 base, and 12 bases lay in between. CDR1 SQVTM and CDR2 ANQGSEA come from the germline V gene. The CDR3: CSVEDYGWVNTGELFF. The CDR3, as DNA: TGCAGCGTTGAAGATTACGGGTGGGTGAACACCGGGGAGCTGTTTTTT.

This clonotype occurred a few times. The chain's CDR3 is CASGSRGAGGELFF. The CDR3 bases are TGTGCCAGCGGGAGTCGGGGGGCAGGCGGGGAGCTGTTTTTT. The chain joins TRBV7-2 to TRBJ2-2; perhaps TRBD2 as D (7 bases). V lost 8 bases and J 7 bases, leaving 17 bases between the germline ends. The CDR3 is 14 amino acids. Looked up from germline, CDR1 is SGHTA and CDR2 is FQGNSA.

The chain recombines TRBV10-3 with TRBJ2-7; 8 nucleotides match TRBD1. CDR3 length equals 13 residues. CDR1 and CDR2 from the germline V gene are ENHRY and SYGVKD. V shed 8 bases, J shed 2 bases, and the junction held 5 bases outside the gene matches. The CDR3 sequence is CAIDRGDPYEQYF. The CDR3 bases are TGTGCCATCGACAGGGGAGACCCCTACGAGCAGTACTTC.

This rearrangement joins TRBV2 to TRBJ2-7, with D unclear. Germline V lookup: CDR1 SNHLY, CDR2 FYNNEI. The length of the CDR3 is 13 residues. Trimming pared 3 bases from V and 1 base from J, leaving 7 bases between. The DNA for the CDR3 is TGTGCCAGCAGTGACCCCCAGTCCTACGAGCAGTACTTC. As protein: CASSDPQSYEQYF. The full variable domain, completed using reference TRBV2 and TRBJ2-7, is EPEVTQTPSHQVTQMGQEVILRCVPISNHLYFYWYRQILGQKVEFLVSFYNNEISEKSEIFDDQFSVERPDGSNFTLKIRSTKLEDSAMYFCASSDPQSYEQYFGPGTRLTVT.

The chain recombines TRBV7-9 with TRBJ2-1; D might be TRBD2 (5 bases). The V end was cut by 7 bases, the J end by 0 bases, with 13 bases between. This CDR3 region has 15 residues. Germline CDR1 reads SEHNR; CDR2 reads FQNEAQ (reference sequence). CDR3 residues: CASTAEADSYNEQFF. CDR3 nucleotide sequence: TGTGCCAGCACCGCGGAAGCGGACTCCTACAATGAGCAGTTCTTC.

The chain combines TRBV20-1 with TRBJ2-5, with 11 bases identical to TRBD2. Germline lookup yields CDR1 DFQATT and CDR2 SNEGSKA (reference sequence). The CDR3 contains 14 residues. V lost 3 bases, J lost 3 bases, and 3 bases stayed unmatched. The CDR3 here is CSASILAGEETQYF. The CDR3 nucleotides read TGCAGTGCTAGTATACTAGCGGGAGAAGAGACCCAGTACTTC.

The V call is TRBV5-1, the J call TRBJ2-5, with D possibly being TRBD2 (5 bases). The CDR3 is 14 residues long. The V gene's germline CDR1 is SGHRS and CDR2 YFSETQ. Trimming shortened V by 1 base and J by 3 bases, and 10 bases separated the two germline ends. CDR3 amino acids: CASSLKSGKETQYF. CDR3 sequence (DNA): TGCGCCAGCAGCTTGAAATCGGGAAAAGAGACCCAGTACTTC.

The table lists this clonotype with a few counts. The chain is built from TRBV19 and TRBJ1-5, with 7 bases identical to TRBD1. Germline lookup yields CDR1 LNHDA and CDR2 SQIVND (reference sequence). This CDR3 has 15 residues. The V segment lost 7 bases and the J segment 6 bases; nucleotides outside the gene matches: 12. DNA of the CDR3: TGTGCCAGTAAAACTACAGGGGTAGAGAGTCAGCCCCAGCATTTT. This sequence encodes CASKTTGVESQPQHF. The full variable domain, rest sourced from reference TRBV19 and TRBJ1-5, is DGGITQSPKYLFRKEGQNVTLSCEQNLNHDAMYWYRQDPGQGLRLIYYSQIVNDFQKGDIAEGYSVSREKKESFPLTVTSAQKNPTAFYLCASKTTGVESQPQHFGDGTRLSIL.

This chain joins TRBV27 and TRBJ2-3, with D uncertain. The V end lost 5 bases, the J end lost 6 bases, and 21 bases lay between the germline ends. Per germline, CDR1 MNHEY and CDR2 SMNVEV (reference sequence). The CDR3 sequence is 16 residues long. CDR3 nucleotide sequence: TGTGCCAGCAGTCCACCGCCAGGTTCGATGTGGGATACGCAGTATTTT. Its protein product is CASSPPPGSMWDTQYF.